These 16 T cell receptor beta chains were all obtained from the same sample, sequenced in a study of T cells expressing NK-cell markers. TCRdb reworked the 5' RACE reads into one entry per CDR3 protein, no DNA. The sample table sets out 250,000 or so distinct CDR3 sequences. The sequencing input was blood T cells: a sorted CD56 or NKG2C T cell subset, CD4+ or CD8+ T cells, or bulk PBMC T cells (not recorded which). These TCRs come from a woman between 18 and 70 years old in good health.

V gene TRBV7-9 combines with J gene TRBJ2-1; there is no DNA to check the TCRdb D call of TRBD2. The CDR3 consists of 14 residues. Germline-derived CDR1 and CDR2 are SEHNR and FQNEAQ (reference sequence). The CDR3 here is CASSFPGGRNEQFF.

The J gene is TRBJ1-1, the V gene TRBV5-8. Per the germline V gene, CDR1 is SGHTS and CDR2 is YDEGEE. The CDR3 contains 14 residues. This CDR3 is CASSLLPSNSEAFF.

The chain couples TRBV11-2 to TRBJ2-1; lacking DNA, the TRBD2 call made by TCRdb goes unchecked. CDR1 and CDR2 from the germline V gene are SGHAT and FQNNGV. CDR3 size: 16 residues. CDR3 protein: CASRRAGGPSYNEQFF.

The chain has TRBV20-1 and TRBJ2-1; the TCRdb D gene call, TRBD2, has no DNA to confirm it. This CDR3 is built from 16 residues. Germline V gives CDR1 DFQATT, CDR2 SNEGSKA (reference sequence). The CDR3 here is CSARPQTTRLFNEQFF.

V gene TRBV6-1 combines with J gene TRBJ2-3; TCRdb gives TRBD1 as the D gene, but with no DNA this cannot be confirmed. Germline V gene sequence: CDR1 MNHNS, CDR2 SASEGT. The CDR3 has 16 residues. This CDR3 is CASRGWTGGSTDTQYF.

V usage is TRBV12-3 or TRBV12-4 and J usage is TRBJ1-4; TCRdb's D call of TRBD1 is untestable without DNA. The CDR3 runs to 14 residues. The CDR3 is CASSFSGVGEKLFF.

The chain uses TRBV5-5 and TRBJ2-3. Germline CDR1 and CDR2: SGHKS and YYEKEE (reference sequence). The CDR3 is 15 residues long. CDR3 sequence reads: CASSLDGSRADTQYF.

The chain joins TRBV29-1 to TRBJ2-3; there is no DNA to check the TCRdb D call of TRBD1. Germline CDR1 reads SQVTM; CDR2 reads ANQGSEA. The CDR3 is 14 residues long. CDR3 loop: CSVVPKQATDTQYF.

The CDR3 spells CASSPGTGVTYNEQFF. The genes are TRBV12-3 or TRBV12-4 and TRBJ2-1; absent DNA, TCRdb's TRBD1 call cannot be checked. This CDR3 is 16 amino acids long.

Here the CDR3 reads CASSYSLLAEKTGELFF. The chain couples TRBV6-5 to TRBJ2-2; TCRdb returns TRBD2, unconfirmable since there is no DNA. Germline loops: CDR1 MNHEY, CDR2 SVGAGI. The CDR3 has 17 amino acids.

The CDR3 here is CASSRGVATTNEKLFF. The chain carries TRBV7-2 and TRBJ1-4; TCRdb gives TRBD1 as the D gene, but with no DNA this cannot be confirmed. The CDR3 is 16 amino acids. Germline CDR1 is SGHTA and CDR2 is FQGNSA.

The rearrangement joins TRBV20-1 to TRBJ2-5. CDR1 DFQATT and CDR2 SNEGSKA come from the germline V gene (reference sequence). The CDR3 covers 12 residues. The CDR3 sequence: CCLTGHQETQYF.

The V gene is TRBV6-1, the J gene TRBJ1-4; TCRdb proposes TRBD1, but this gene call is untestable without DNA. This CDR3 region has 14 residues. Germline V gives CDR1 MNHNS, CDR2 SASEGT. The chain's CDR3 is CASIPDRGKEKLFF.

The chain joins TRBV5-6 to TRBJ2-2; checking the TCRdb D call of TRBD1 is not possible without DNA. The CDR3 has 16 amino acids. The germline CDR1 and CDR2 sequences are SGHDT and YYEEEE. The CDR3: CASSFGTGKGTGELFF.

This chain links TRBV12-3 or TRBV12-4 with TRBJ2-7. The CDR3 is 14 amino acids. The CDR3 spells CASSSGDIPYEQYF.

This rearrangement joins TRBV9 to TRBJ2-2; TCRdb picks TRBD2, but there is no DNA to check that call. CDR1 and CDR2 (germline): SGDLS, YYNGEE. CDR3 length: 16 amino acids. CDR3 protein: CASSPPALAGSGELFF.